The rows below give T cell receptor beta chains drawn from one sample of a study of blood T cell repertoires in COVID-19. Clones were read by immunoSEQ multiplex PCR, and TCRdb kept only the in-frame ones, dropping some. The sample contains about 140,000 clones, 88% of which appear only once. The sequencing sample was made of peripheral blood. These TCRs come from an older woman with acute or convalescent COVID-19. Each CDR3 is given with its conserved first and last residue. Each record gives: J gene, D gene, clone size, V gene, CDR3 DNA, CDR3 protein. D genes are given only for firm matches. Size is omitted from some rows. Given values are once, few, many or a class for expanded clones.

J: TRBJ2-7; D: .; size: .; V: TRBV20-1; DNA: TGCAGTGCTAGTTCCTCCGGGTTATCGAGCTACGAGCAGTACTTC; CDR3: CSASSSGLSSYEQYF
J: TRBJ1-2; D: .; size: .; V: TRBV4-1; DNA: TGCGCCAGCAGCCAAGATGGACGACAGAACTATGGCTACACCTTC; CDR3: CASSQDGRQNYGYTF
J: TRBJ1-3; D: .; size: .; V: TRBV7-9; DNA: TGTGCCAGCAGCTCCCCCTCCTTCTCTGGAAACACCATATATTTT; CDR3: CASSSPSFSGNTIYF
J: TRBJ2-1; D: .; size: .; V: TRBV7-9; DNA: TGTGCCAGCAGCCCGCATGCCCGCATTGGACAGAGGGGCAATGAGCAGTTCTTC; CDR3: CASSPHARIGQRGNEQFF
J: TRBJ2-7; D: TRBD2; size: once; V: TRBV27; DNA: TGTGCCAGCAGAACTAGCGGGGCCTCCTACGAGCAGTACTTC; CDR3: CASRTSGASYEQYF
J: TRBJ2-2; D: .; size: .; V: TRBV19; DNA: TGTGCCAGTAGTAGGTCGTCGGGTCTTCGGAACACCGGGGAGCTGTTTTTT; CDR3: CASSRSSGLRNTGELFF
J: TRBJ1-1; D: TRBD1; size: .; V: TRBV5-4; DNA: TGTGCCAGCAGCAAAGAGACAGGGTACACTGAAGCTTTCTTT; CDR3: CASSKETGYTEAFF
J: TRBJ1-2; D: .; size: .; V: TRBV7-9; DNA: TGTGCCAGCAGACCCAACAGGGTAAGGGGTGGCTACACCTTC; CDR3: CASRPNRVRGGYTF
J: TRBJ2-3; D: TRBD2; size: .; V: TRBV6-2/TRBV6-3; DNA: TGTGCCAGCAGTAGAACTAGCGGGGGGAGTACGGCTACGCAGTATTTT; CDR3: CASSRTSGGSTATQYF
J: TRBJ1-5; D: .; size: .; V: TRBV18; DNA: TGTGCCAGCTCGAAAGAATCAGGGAATCAGCCCCAGCATTTT; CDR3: CASSKESGNQPQHF
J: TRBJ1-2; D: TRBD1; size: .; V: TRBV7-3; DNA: TGTGCCAGCAGCCAAAGGACAGGGGGAATTGGAGGCTACACCTTC; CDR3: CASSQRTGGIGGYTF
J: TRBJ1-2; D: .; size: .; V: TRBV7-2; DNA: TGTGCCAGCAGCGAGGGCCAGAACTATGGCTACACCTTC; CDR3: CASSEGQNYGYTF
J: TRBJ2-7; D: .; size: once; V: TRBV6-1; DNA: TGTGCCAGCAGTGAATCAGGGACTTACTCCTACGAGCAGTACTTC; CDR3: CASSESGTYSYEQYF
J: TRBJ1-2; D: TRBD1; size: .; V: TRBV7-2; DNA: TGTGCCAGCAGCCTCCACAGGGGGCGCTCGGATGGCTACACCTTC; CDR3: CASSLHRGRSDGYTF
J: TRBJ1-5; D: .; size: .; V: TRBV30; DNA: TGTGCCTTGGGGGAACAGGGATGGGGTCAGCCCCAGCATTTT; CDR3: CALGEQGWGQPQHF